This is a list of T cell receptor beta chains from one sample in a study of cytomegalovirus exposure and HLA in healthy donors. Generated by immunoSEQ multiplex PCR, the TCRdb table keeps only in-frame clones and is missing some. The table lists about 130,000 clones, roughly three quarters of them singletons. The sample was PBMCs. These receptors originate from a man younger than 35 in good health and CMV-seronegative. CDR3s include the opening cysteine and the closing phenylalanine or tryptophan. The order of the fields is clone size, D gene, CDR3 length, J gene, V gene, CDR3 DNA, CDR3 protein. D genes are given only for firm matches. Rows may omit the clone size; those that give it use once, few, many or a size class.

>.|TRBD2|14|TRBJ2-7|TRBV28
TGTGCCAGCAGTTTACCGGGAGGAAAATACGAGCAGTACTTC
CASSLPGGKYEQYF
>.|.|12|TRBJ2-3|TRBV7-9
TGTGCCAGCAGCCCACAATTAGATACGCAGTATTTT
CASSPQLDTQYF
>once|TRBD2|20|TRBJ2-2|TRBV27
TGTGCCAGCAGCCCGAACCCGGGACTAGCGGGAGCCTCGAACACCGGGGAGCTGTTTTTT
CASSPNPGLAGASNTGELFF
>few|.|14|TRBJ1-3|TRBV14
TGTGCCAGCAGCCCACAGGTTGGGGGAAACACCATATATTTT
CASSPQVGGNTIYF
>.|.|15|TRBJ2-2|TRBV7-9
TGTGCCAGCAGCCCCTCCTCCGACAGCACCGGGGAGCTGTTTTTT
CASSPSSDSTGELFF
>.|TRBD2|19|TRBJ2-1|TRBV9
TGTGCCAGCAGCGTATATACTAGCGGGAGGCGTAGCTCCTACAATGAGCAGTTCTTC
CASSVYTSGRRSSYNEQFF
>.|.|12|TRBJ2-7|TRBV7-9
TGTTCCAGCAGCTTAGAATCGGTCGAGCAGTACTTC
CSSSLESVEQYF
>.|.|17|TRBJ1-5|TRBV5-5
TGTGCCAGCAGCTTGGCCGGGGCGGGGTATAGCAATCAGCCCCAGCATTTT
CASSLAGAGYSNQPQHF
>.|.|18|TRBJ2-6|TRBV11-2
TGTGCCAGCAGCTTAGGGTTTTCAGGGTCGGGCGGGGCCAACGTCCTGACTTTC
CASSLGFSGSGGANVLTF
>.|.|13|TRBJ2-3|TRBV27
TGTGCCAGCAGTTTAGCAGGCGCAGATACGCAGTATTTT
CASSLAGADTQYF
>few|.|18|TRBJ1-5|TRBV7-8
TGTGCCAGCAGCTTATCCAGGGGAAGGAAGGAGAGCAATCAGCCCCAGCATTTT
CASSLSRGRKESNQPQHF
>once|TRBD2|14|TRBJ2-7|TRBV7-6
TGTGCCAGCAGCTTAGGGACTAGCCCCAACGAGCAGTACTTC
CASSLGTSPNEQYF
>.|TRBD1|16|TRBJ1-5|TRBV15
TGTGCCACCAGCAGAGAGACAGGGGGCGCAAATCAGCCCCAGCATTTT
CATSRETGGANQPQHF
>few|.|12|TRBJ2-2|TRBV27
TGTGCCAGCAGTTTCCTTGCCGGGGAGCTGTTTTTT
CASSFLAGELFF
>.|TRBD1|15|TRBJ2-2|TRBV7-9
TGTGCCAGCAGTCCGGGACAGGTGAGCACCGGGGAGCTGTTTTTT
CASSPGQVSTGELFF
>medium-sized|.|13|TRBJ1-1|TRBV5-6
TGTGCCAGCAGCTTCGTTCCCGACACTGAAGCTTTCTTT
CASSFVPDTEAFF
>.|.|13|TRBJ1-5|TRBV30
TGTGCCTGGAGTGGGGGGGATAATCAGCCCCAGCATTTT
CAWSGGDNQPQHF